This passage covers 10 T cell receptor beta chains from one sample sequenced in a study of T-cell reconstitution after alpha-beta-depleted transplantation in children. The authors prepared the TCRbeta library with unique molecular identifiers. TCRdb itself ran the PCR reads through MiXCR, one entry per CDR3 protein. The sample holds about 900,000 distinct CDR3 sequences, roughly 29% seen once. This material consisted of PBMCs, mostly from graft donor cells, taken 360 days after TCRalphabeta/CD19-depleted stem cell transplant. The origin of the receptors is a boy in the first two years of life who had a stem cell transplant for SCID, so the T cells may come from the graft donor.

This clonotype turned up a few times. This chain joins TRBV18 and TRBJ1-1; no clear D gene. V gave up 1 base and J gave up 0 bases, with 9 bases separating them. This CDR3 is 15 amino acids long. Germline CDR1 and CDR2: KGHSH and LQKENI. The CDR3 spells CASSPQLGMNTEAFF. CDR3 sequence (DNA): TGTGCCAGCTCACCACAGCTGGGGATGAACACTGAAGCTTTCTTT.

This clonotype came up a few times. V gene TRBV7-3 combines with J gene TRBJ2-1; the match to TRBD2 covers 8 bases. Looked up from germline, CDR1 is SGHTA and CDR2 is FQGTGA. This CDR3 has 16 amino acids. J gave up 7 bases and V 4 bases, and 12 bases lay outside the gene matches. The CDR3 loop reads CASSSNPGTRPNEQFF. The CDR3 DNA sequence: TGTGCCAGCAGCTCAAATCCCGGGACTAGACCGAATGAGCAGTTCTTC.

A few counts support this clonotype. The rearrangement joins TRBV12-3 or TRBV12-4 to TRBJ2-7; 13 bases map to TRBD2. With 5 bases clipped from V and 1 base from J, the junction kept 8 bases outside the gene matches. The length of the CDR3 is 17 residues. CDR3 sequence (DNA): TGTGCCAGCAGTGTCGGACTAGCGGGGGAGCCTTCCTACGAGCAGTACTTC. Protein: CASSVGLAGEPSYEQYF.

This clonotype appeared a few times. The CDR3 sequence: CASSFKYRGSWNDEQFF. The CDR3 DNA follows: TGTGCCAGCAGTTTCAAGTACAGGGGATCCTGGAACGATGAGCAGTTCTTC. This chain connects TRBV28 to TRBJ2-1, with 7 positions matching TRBD1. Germline V lookup: CDR1 MDHEN, CDR2 SYDVKM. CDR3 size: 17 residues. V shed 3 bases, J shed 8 bases, and the junction held 16 bases outside the gene matches.

Only a few counts were recorded for this clonotype. The chain employs TRBV5-1 and TRBJ2-1; TRBD2 agrees at 7 bases. There are 14 residues in the CDR3. V was clipped by 0 bases and J by 8 bases; unmatched bases: 5. CDR1 is SGHRS, CDR2 YFSETQ, per germline. CDR3 sequence reads: CASSLVWGGDEQFF. The CDR3 DNA follows: TGCGCCAGCAGCTTGGTTTGGGGGGGAGATGAGCAGTTCTTC. Drawing the rest from reference TRBV5-1 and TRBJ2-1, the complete variable domain is KAGVTQTPRYLIKTRGQQVTLSCSPISGHRSVSWYQQTPGQGLQFLFEYFSETQRNKGNFPGRFSGRQFSNSRSEMNVSTLELGDSALYLCASSLVWGGDEQFFGPGTRLTVL.

The V and J genes are TRBV5-1 and TRBJ2-7, with D perhaps TRBD1 (6 bases). Deletions cut 4 bases from V and 5 bases from J, with 19 bases between. The CDR3 has 15 amino acids. CDR1 is SGHRS, CDR2 YFSETQ, per germline. CDR3 residues: CASSPRTGTRNEQYF. The CDR3 bases are TGCGCCAGCAGCCCACGCACAGGGACGAGGAACGAGCAGTACTTC.

V and J are TRBV24-1 and TRBJ1-1; D perhaps matches TRBD1 (6 bases). Per the germline V gene, CDR1 is KGHDR and CDR2 is SFDVKD. Trimming stripped 7 bases from V and 0 bases from J, with 11 bases between. This CDR3 contains 14 residues. The CDR3 loop reads CATRKRGVNTEAFF. CDR3 bases: TGTGCCACCAGAAAGAGGGGGGTGAACACTGAAGCTTTCTTT.

This clonotype occurred a few times. The chain couples TRBV20-1 to TRBJ1-5, with 7 bases lining up with TRBD1. Germline V gives CDR1 DFQATT, CDR2 SNEGSKA (reference sequence). J lost 3 bases, V lost 7 bases, and 15 bases had no gene match. The CDR3 loop spans 16 amino acids. As DNA, the CDR3 is TGCAGTGGGATCATTCAGGGGGGTTTATACAATCAGCCCCAGCATTTT. Its translation: CSGIIQGGLYNQPQHF.

The chain has TRBV18 and TRBJ2-1; possibly TRBD2 for D (5 bases). Germline V gene data show CDR1 as KGHSH and CDR2 as LQKENI. The CDR3 is 15 amino acids. Trimming cost V 1 base and J 5 bases, with 12 bases left between them. For the CDR3, the DNA is TGTGCCAGCTCACCACGGATAGCGCGCGACAATGAGCAGTTCTTC. Its translation: CASSPRIARDNEQFF.

The V call is TRBV7-1, the J call TRBJ1-5, with 7 bases identical to TRBD1. Being an ORF, TRBV7-1 has a function that is uncertain. The CDR3 runs 15 residues. Germline trimming cut 2 bases from V and 3 bases from J; bases unmatched to any gene: 4. CDR3 bases: TGTGCCAGCAGCTCAACAGGGGTCCCCAATCAGCCCCAGCATTTT. It codes for CASSSTGVPNQPQHF.